The 30 T cell receptor beta chains below come from one sample, sequenced in a study of glioma-infiltrating T cells. TCR alpha and beta CDR3 regions were amplified from RNA using iRepertoire nested multiplex PCR. TCRdb reanalysed the multiplex PCR reads using MiXCR and keeps one entry per CDR3 protein. The sample contains under 200,000 distinct CDR3 sequences, approximately 30% of which appear only once. Sequencing input: glioma tissue, nonneoplastic brain tissue, or PBMCs (not recorded which). Every receptor here comes from a human donor with low-grade glioma or glioblastoma, undergoing nonglioma brain surgery, or in good health (not recorded which).

This clonotype was seen ten or more times. The V gene is TRBV6-2 or TRBV6-3, the J gene TRBJ2-6; the D gene is possibly TRBD2 (5 bases). Germline V gives CDR1 MNHEY, CDR2 SVGEGT. V shed 7 bases and J shed 0 bases, with 10 bases lying between them. The CDR3 has 15 amino acids. CDR3 bases: TGTGCCAGCACTGGGGAGAGCTCTGGGGCCAACGTCCTGACTTTC. It specifies CASTGESSGANVLTF.

This clonotype was observed a few times. This may arise from a read error, as a much more abundant clone is one base away. The V call is TRBV7-9, the J call TRBJ2-7; perhaps TRBD1 as D (5 bases). The CDR3 contains 14 residues. V was trimmed by 7 bases and J by 2 bases, leaving 15 bases between them. The germline gives CDR1 SEHNR, CDR2 FQNEAQ (reference sequence). DNA for the CDR3: TGTGCCAGCATCTTTCGTCAGGACACCTACGAGCAGTACTTC. Translation: CASIFRQDTYEQYF.

The chain links TRBV7-6 to TRBJ2-7, with TRBD2 as a possible D gene (5 bases). Germline V gene data show CDR1 as SGHVS and CDR2 as FNYEAQ. The CDR3 has 15 amino acids. Trimming removed 3 bases from V and 2 bases from J, with 14 bases in between. For the CDR3, the DNA is TGTGCCAGCAGCTTGGACCTACTAGGGACCTACGAGCAGTACTTC. Amino acid sequence: CASSLDLLGTYEQYF.

This clonotype was seen repeatedly, ten times or more. The chain has TRBV7-9 and TRBJ1-2, with TRBD1 matching 7 bases. The CDR3 runs 14 residues. CDR1 and CDR2 from the germline V gene are SEHNR and FQNEAQ (reference sequence). After removal of 5 bases from V and 4 bases from J, the junction contained 7 bases not matched to a gene. CDR3 region: CASSPGQAVYGYTF. CDR3 coding DNA: TGTGCCAGCAGCCCCGGACAGGCGGTCTATGGCTACACCTTC.

This clonotype was seen only a few times. The V call is TRBV4-3, the J call TRBJ1-5; weak D call: TRBD1 (5 bases). Germline lookup yields CDR1 LGHNA and CDR2 YSLEER. The CDR3 loop spans 19 amino acids. V dropped 0 bases and J dropped 2 bases, with 20 bases sitting between them. CDR3 protein: CASSQDLSWGVGGNQPQHF. The CDR3 DNA is TGCGCCAGCAGCCAAGATCTTAGCTGGGGTGTGGGGGGCAATCAGCCCCAGCATTTT.

Comment on this clonotype: One base away lies a much larger clone, so this may be a sequencing read error. The rearrangement links TRBV19 to TRBJ1-4; D is uncertain. V lost 4 bases to trimming and J lost 0 bases, with 9 bases between them. There are 15 residues in the CDR3. Germline V gene lookup returns CDR1 LNHDA and CDR2 SQIVND (reference sequence). The CDR3 reads CASSSQTSTNEKLFF. The CDR3 DNA follows: TGTGCCAGTAGTAGTCAGACATCAACTAATGAAAAACTGTTTTTT.

CDR3 in DNA: TGCAGTAAGCGAGGGACAGCCTCTGGAAACACCATATATTTT. Translation: CSKRGTASGNTIYF. The chain carries TRBV20-1 and TRBJ1-3; 7 nucleotides line up with TRBD1. Germline CDR1 reads DFQATT; CDR2 reads SNEGSKA (reference sequence). The trim removed 8 bases at V and 0 bases at J, leaving 7 bases unmatched. The CDR3 consists of 14 residues.

This clonotype was counted only a few times. This rearrangement joins TRBV5-1 to TRBJ2-7; perhaps TRBD2 as D (6 bases). The V gene lost 3 bases and the J gene lost 3 bases, with 13 bases spanning the gap. Germline values: CDR1 SGHRS, CDR2 YFSETQ. The CDR3 spans 14 residues. This CDR3 reads CASSWDSSDYEQYF. The CDR3 DNA follows: TGCGCCAGCAGCTGGGACTCTTCGGACTACGAGCAGTACTTC.

V usage is TRBV6-2 or TRBV6-3 and J usage is TRBJ2-7, with 9 bases matching TRBD1. This CDR3 comprises 17 residues. Germline V gene sequence: CDR1 MNHEY, CDR2 SVGEGT. V was pared by 5 bases and J by 0 bases, with 11 bases of the junction left unmatched. CDR3 loop: CASSPPPGQGGSYEQYF. The CDR3 DNA is TGTGCCAGCAGTCCACCCCCGGGACAGGGTGGCTCCTACGAGCAGTACTTC.

The chain couples TRBV7-9 to TRBJ2-1; 8 bases are shared with TRBD2. Looked up from germline, CDR1 is SEHNR and CDR2 is FQNEAQ (reference sequence). The J segment lost 5 bases and the V segment lost 5 bases, leaving 11 bases of the junction unmatched. CDR3 length: 16 residues. CDR3 nucleotides: TGTGCCAGCAGCCCTATGAGAACTAGCGGCCACAATGAGCAGTTCTTC. Its translation is CASSPMRTSGHNEQFF.

This clonotype was detected only a few times. The genes are TRBV12-3 or TRBV12-4 and TRBJ1-3, with TRBD1 matching over 7 bases. The J segment lost 2 bases and the V segment lost 9 bases, leaving 7 bases of the junction unmatched. The CDR3 loop spans 14 amino acids. The CDR3 reads CASDHRGAGNTIYF. CDR3 bases: TGTGCCAGTGACCACAGGGGAGCTGGAAACACCATATATTTT.

V and J are TRBV5-4 and TRBJ2-1, with 13 bases lining up with TRBD2. This CDR3 is built from 16 residues. CDR1 is SGHNT and CDR2 is YYREEE in the germline V gene (reference sequence). Trimming at V came to 4 bases and at J to 10 bases, leaving 11 bases not matched to a gene. CDR3 bases: TGTGCCAGCAGCGTCGGGACTAGCGGGGCCGTTAGGGAGCAGTTCTTC. Its protein is CASSVGTSGAVREQFF.

The sample holds a few counts of this clonotype. The chain carries TRBV5-4 and TRBJ2-1; 9 bases map to TRBD2. CDR3 length: 18 amino acids. V gave up 2 bases and J gave up 3 bases; unmatched junction bases: 12. Germline CDR1 SGHNT, CDR2 YYREEE (reference sequence). The CDR3 DNA sequence: TGTGCCAGCAGCTTACGCAGTTCCAGGACTAGCGTCTACAATGAGCAGTTCTTC. Translation gives CASSLRSSRTSVYNEQFF.

The sample holds many counts of this clonotype. The chain joins TRBV12-3 or TRBV12-4 to TRBJ1-1; D uncertain. V lost 5 bases and J 2 bases, leaving 12 bases between the germline ends. The CDR3 has 14 residues. DNA for the CDR3: TGTGCCAGCAGTGCGATCACAACAAACACTGAAGCTTTCTTT. This sequence encodes CASSAITTNTEAFF.

The chain employs TRBV12-3 or TRBV12-4 and TRBJ2-7; TRBD1 aligns across 9 bases. Trimming at V came to 1 base and at J to 3 bases, leaving 4 bases not matched to a gene. This CDR3 has 15 amino acids. DNA of the CDR3: TGTGCCAGCAGTTTAGTCCGGGACAGGGACTACGAGCAGTACTTC. It translates to CASSLVRDRDYEQYF.

The rearrangement links TRBV7-9 to TRBJ2-7; 7 nucleotides line up with TRBD1. V gave up 8 bases and J gave up 7 bases; unmatched junction bases: 8. The CDR3 extends over 12 amino acids. Germline CDR1 is SEHNR and CDR2 is FQNEAQ (reference sequence). This chain's CDR3 is CASRPGTVEQYF. Written as DNA, the CDR3 is TGTGCCAGCCGACCCGGGACAGTGGAGCAGTACTTC.

This clonotype was seen many times. V usage is TRBV11-1 and J usage is TRBJ1-1; 8 bases line up with TRBD1. Germline assignment: CDR1 SGHAT and CDR2 FQDESV (reference sequence). Trimming took 5 bases from V and 0 from J; bases not matched to a gene: 8. This CDR3 is 16 amino acids long. As DNA, the CDR3 is TGTGCCAGCAGCCCCCACAGGGGGACCATGAACACTGAAGCTTTCTTT. Translated: CASSPHRGTMNTEAFF.

This clonotype has ten or more counts. The J gene is TRBJ2-2, the V gene TRBV19; TRBD2 matches at 8 bases. Germline V lookup: CDR1 LNHDA, CDR2 SQIVND (reference sequence). The CDR3 length is 14 residues. With V trimmed by 8 bases and J by 2 bases, 4 bases remained unmatched. This CDR3 is CASASGSNTGELFF. The CDR3 nucleotides read TGTGCCAGTGCGAGCGGGAGCAACACCGGGGAGCTGTTTTTT. Drawing the rest from reference TRBV19 and TRBJ2-2, the complete variable domain is DGGITQSPKYLFRKEGQNVTLSCEQNLNHDAMYWYRQDPGQGLRLIYYSQIVNDFQKGDIAEGYSVSREKKESFPLTVTSAQKNPTAFYLCASASGSNTGELFFGEGSRLTVL.

This clonotype was counted at least ten times. The rearrangement joins TRBV24-1 to TRBJ2-7; either TRBD1 or TRBD2 may supply D (5 bases each). The V gene's germline CDR1 is KGHDR and CDR2 SFDVKD. V lost 0 bases, J lost 2 bases, and 22 bases lay in between. CDR3 length: 19 residues. This CDR3 reads CATSDLPYIHRDRPYEQYF. The CDR3 nucleotides read TGTGCCACCAGTGATTTGCCTTATATCCACCGGGACCGACCCTACGAGCAGTACTTC.

This clonotype was recorded many times. The junction does not match germline at one end; this may be a read error. The genes are TRBV6-1 and TRBJ2-5, with a possible D match to TRBD2 (5 bases). Germline V gene data show CDR1 as MNHNS and CDR2 as SASEGT. This CDR3 region has 13 residues. DNA for the CDR3: TGTGCCAGCAGTGAAGTCCCGGCCCTTAGGGAGAACTTC. The encoded protein is CASSEVPALRENF.

The chain carries TRBV9 and TRBJ2-3; D is undetermined. Germline V gives CDR1 SGDLS, CDR2 YYNGEE. Trimming removed 0 bases at V and 4 bases at J, with 9 bases between. The CDR3 totals 14 residues. The CDR3 DNA is TGTGCCAGCAGCGTAGTTTCTACGGCAGATACGCAGTATTTT. This encodes CASSVVSTADTQYF.

Points on this clonotype: In this CDR3 the conserved last residue, phenylalanine or tryptophan, is missing, so a read error is likely. The chain is built from TRBV29-1 and TRBJ2-1; the D gene could be TRBD1 or TRBD2 (5 bases each). The V end was cut by 3 bases, the J end by 7 bases, with 13 bases between. The CDR3 loop spans 13 amino acids. Germline V gene data show CDR1 as SQVTM and CDR2 as ANQGSEA. The DNA for the CDR3 is TGCAGCGTTGAGCGAGGGGTAGGAAATGAGCAGTTCTGC. Amino acid sequence: CSVERGVGNEQFC.

At least ten counts were recorded for this clonotype. The chain links TRBV20-1 to TRBJ2-3, with D perhaps TRBD2 (5 bases). This CDR3 comprises 13 residues. Germline V gives CDR1 DFQATT, CDR2 SNEGSKA (reference sequence). Trimming removed 3 bases from V and 4 bases from J, with 11 bases in between. CDR3 protein: CSASYGSADTQYF. The CDR3 DNA reads TGCAGTGCTAGCTACGGTAGCGCAGATACGCAGTATTTT.

Many counts were recorded for this clonotype. Here the CDR3 reads CSAPGTHLTDTQYF. The CDR3 DNA follows: TGCAGTGCGCCCGGGACTCACCTAACAGATACGCAGTATTTT. This chain uses TRBV20-1 with TRBJ2-3; a possible D gene is TRBD2 (6 bases). The CDR3 spans 14 residues. Germline V gene lookup returns CDR1 DFQATT and CDR2 SNEGSKA (reference sequence). With 6 bases removed from V and 3 bases from J, the gap between germline ends came to 16 bases.

This clonotype was seen just once. A clone one base away is much larger, so this may be a read error. The chain recombines TRBV18 with TRBJ2-5, with D possibly being TRBD1 (6 bases). CDR3 size: 16 residues. Germline CDR1 KGHSH, CDR2 LQKENI. DNA for the CDR3: TGTGCCAGCTTACCACTTGTGGACAGACGACAAGAGACCCAGTACTTC. The encoded protein is CASLPLVDRRQETQYF. The full variable domain, its missing parts supplied by reference TRBV18 and TRBJ2-5, is NAGVMQNPRHLVRRRGQEARLRCSPMKGHSHVYWYRQLPEEGLKFMVYLQKENIIDESGMPKERFSAEFPKEGPSILRIQQVVRGDSAAYFCASLPLVDRRQETQYFGPGTRLLVL.

This clonotype was counted many times. V is TRBV4-3 and J is TRBJ2-3; D gene uncertain. This CDR3 contains 12 residues. Germline V gene data show CDR1 as LGHNA and CDR2 as YSLEER. The V end was cut by 11 bases, the J end by 4 bases, with 13 bases between. CDR3 loop: CASHQCPDTQYF. The CDR3 coding sequence is TGCGCCTCACATCAGTGCCCAGATACGCAGTATTTT.

Note on this clonotype: This may arise from a read error, as a much more abundant clone is one base away. The V call is TRBV28, the J call TRBJ2-1; possibly TRBD2 for D (5 bases). V was pared by 3 bases and J by 7 bases, with 7 bases between. CDR1 is MDHEN and CDR2 is SYDVKM in the germline V gene. This CDR3 spans 12 amino acids. The CDR3 spells CASSFSVNEQFF. The CDR3 region has the DNA TGTGCCAGCAGTTTTAGCGTAAATGAGCAGTTCTTC. The whole variable domain, remainder taken from reference TRBV28 and TRBJ2-1, is DVKVTQSSRYLVKRTGEKVFLECVQDMDHENMFWYRQDPGLGLRLIYFSYDVKMKEKGDIPEGYSVSREKKERFSLILESASTNQTSMYLCASSFSVNEQFFGPGTRLTVL.

Ten or more counts support this clonotype. The chain is built from TRBV27 and TRBJ2-7, with 8 bases matching TRBD1. V gave up 6 bases and J gave up 1 base; unmatched junction bases: 11. Germline CDR1 is MNHEY and CDR2 is SMNVEV (reference sequence). The CDR3 spans 16 residues. The CDR3 nucleotides are TGTGCCAGCAGCCGGACGGGCACAGGGGGGTCCTACGAGCAGTACTTC. As protein: CASSRTGTGGSYEQYF.

A word on this clonotype: Possible read error: a much larger clone is one base away. This chain's CDR3 is CASIPLFAWDSKNNSPLHF. As DNA, the CDR3 is TGTGCCAGCATCCCGTTATTCGCTTGGGACAGCAAAAATAATTCACCCCTCCACTTT. The chain joins TRBV7-2 to TRBJ1-6, with 7 nucleotides matching TRBD1. The V and J ends lost 7 bases and 5 bases, in that order; junction bases with no gene match: 20. Germline CDR1 SGHTA, CDR2 FQGNSA. There are 19 residues in the CDR3.

This clonotype was detected many times. V usage is TRBV3-1 and J usage is TRBJ1-5, with TRBD1 identical over 8 bases. The germline V gene has CDR1 LGHDT and CDR2 YNNKEL (reference sequence). Trimming removed 1 base from V and 4 bases from J; junction bases left unmatched: 12. This CDR3 is 18 amino acids long. CDR3 in DNA: TGTGCCAGCAGCCAAGGTTACGGGACAGGCCGAACAAATCAGCCCCAGCATTTT. Protein sequence: CASSQGYGTGRTNQPQHF. Based on the CDR3 plus reference TRBV3-1 and TRBJ1-5, the full variable domain is DTAVSQTPKYLVTQMGNDKSIKCEQNLGHDTMYWYKQDSKKFLKIMFSYNNKELIINETVPNRFSPKSPDKAHLNLHINSLELGDSAVYFCASSQGYGTGRTNQPQHFGDGTRLSIL.